Each of the 27 T cell receptor beta chains below was sequenced from the same sample in a study of blood T cells in healthy people across ages (dated by TCRdb to about 2015). Library preparation was by 5' RACE. Instrument used: Illumina HiSeq 2500. A second roughly 7 to 11 cycle PCR used a sample-barcoded 5' primer and a J-beta primer mix. TCRdb ran its own pipeline on the public reads, namely fastp trimming at Q25 and MiXCR clone calling, and kept in-frame beta chains. Rows are combined by CDR3 protein, so each entry shows the most common genes and DNA. In all, the sample holds roughly 1,500,000 distinct CDR3 sequences, and around 39% of those were seen once. The ten biggest clones cover 7.9% of the sample. The specimen sequenced was blood. These receptors all stem from a woman between 18 and 29 years old in good health.

The rearrangement links TRBV6-2 or TRBV6-3 to TRBJ2-7, with D unclear. The CDR3 contains 9 residues. Germline CDR1 reads MNHEY; CDR2 reads SVGEGT. V lost 4 bases, J lost 8 bases, and 3 bases lay in between. The CDR3 spells CASSSQQYF. DNA for the CDR3: TGTGCCAGCAGTTCCCAGCAGTACTTC.

The chain uses TRBV11-3 and TRBJ2-3; 11 bases line up with TRBD2. Trimming took 5 bases from V and 1 from J; bases not matched to a gene: 5. The CDR3 loop spans 16 amino acids. Germline CDR1 is SGHNT and CDR2 is YENEEA. The CDR3, as DNA: TGTGCCAGCAGCCACGGGACTAGCGGAGGCACAGATACGCAGTATTTT. Protein sequence: CASSHGTSGGTDTQYF.

This clonotype was seen a few times. The chain employs TRBV28 and TRBJ2-1; tentative D call: TRBD2 (6 bases). The V gene lost 0 bases and the J gene lost 0 bases, with 12 bases spanning the gap. This CDR3 has 17 residues. The germline CDR1 and CDR2 sequences are MDHEN and SYDVKM. This CDR3 is CASSLWAGISSYNEQFF. The CDR3 DNA reads TGTGCCAGCAGTTTATGGGCGGGGATAAGCTCCTACAATGAGCAGTTCTTC.

The chain is built from TRBV6-5 and TRBJ1-2; no clear D. Trimming took 6 bases from V and 3 from J, leaving 11 bases between them. Looked up from germline, CDR1 is MNHEY and CDR2 is SVGAGI. The CDR3 has 13 residues. CDR3 coding DNA: TGTGCCAGCAGCATAGACGGCCACTATGGCTACACCTTC. As protein: CASSIDGHYGYTF.

This clonotype was seen a handful of times. The gene calls are TRBV29-1 and TRBJ2-7; D perhaps matches TRBD2 (6 bases). The germline CDR1 and CDR2 sequences are SQVTM and ANQGSEA. V gave up 3 bases and J gave up 0 bases, with 12 bases separating them. CDR3 size: 14 residues. CDR3 in amino acids: CSVDRRGDSYEQYF. CDR3 bases: TGCAGCGTTGATAGGCGGGGCGACTCCTACGAGCAGTACTTC.

The chain's CDR3 is CASTDRDWGYGYTF. CDR3 bases: TGTGCCAGCACGGACAGGGATTGGGGCTATGGCTACACCTTC. The V gene is TRBV2, the J gene TRBJ1-2; 8 nucleotides agree with TRBD1. With V trimmed by 7 bases and J by 4 bases, 8 bases remained unmatched. Germline V gene data show CDR1 as SNHLY and CDR2 as FYNNEI. CDR3 length equals 14 residues.

The chain recombines TRBV29-1 with TRBJ2-3, with 8 bases aligning to TRBD2. CDR3 length: 14 amino acids. The germline CDR1 and CDR2 sequences are SQVTM and ANQGSEA. The V segment lost 1 base and the J segment 2 bases; nucleotides outside the gene matches: 2. Here the CDR3 reads CSVEGRGATDTQYF. The DNA of the CDR3 is TGCAGCGTTGAAGGGCGGGGGGCCACAGATACGCAGTATTTT.

In this sample, this clonotype turned up many times. The chain employs TRBV12-3 or TRBV12-4 and TRBJ2-7; D is perhaps TRBD2 (5 bases). Trimming pared 4 bases from V and 0 bases from J, leaving 10 bases between. CDR3 size: 14 residues. The CDR3 nucleotides are TGTGCCAGCAGTTCCAGTGGGAGCTCCTACGAGCAGTACTTC. It codes for CASSSSGSSYEQYF.

This clonotype was detected once. This chain links TRBV15 with TRBJ2-1; 7 positions match TRBD1. The CDR3 spans 16 residues. With V trimmed by 3 bases and J by 0 bases, 5 bases remained unmatched. The germline gives CDR1 LNHNV, CDR2 YYDKDF (reference sequence). In nucleotides, the CDR3 is TGTGCCACCAGCAGGGACAGGTTGAGCTCCTACAATGAGCAGTTCTTC. Its translation is CATSRDRLSSYNEQFF.

The sample holds a few counts of this clonotype. The chain combines TRBV4-2 with TRBJ2-7; TRBD2 matches at 11 bases. The CDR3 sequence is 18 residues long. The trim removed 4 bases at V and 0 bases at J, leaving 11 bases unmatched. Germline CDR1 reads LGHNA; CDR2 reads YNFKEQ. The CDR3 DNA sequence: TGTGCCAGCAGCCCCTCTCCGACTAGCGGGGTTAGCTCCTACGAGCAGTACTTC. The encoded protein is CASSPSPTSGVSSYEQYF.

A few counts support this clonotype. The rearrangement uses TRBV28 and TRBJ1-2; 10 bases are a match to TRBD1. CDR3 length: 15 residues. V was pared by 6 bases and J by 4 bases, with 8 bases of the junction left unmatched. Germline assignment: CDR1 MDHEN and CDR2 SYDVKM. The CDR3 sequence is CASRAATGGLYGYTF. The CDR3 DNA is TGTGCCAGCAGGGCTGCGACAGGGGGCCTCTATGGCTACACCTTC.

The gene calls are TRBV12-3 or TRBV12-4 and TRBJ1-6; D remains unclear. CDR3 length: 14 amino acids. Trimming removed 6 bases at V and 5 bases at J, with 11 bases between. The CDR3 sequence: CASRNDGNNSPLHF. In DNA form, the CDR3 reads TGTGCCAGCAGAAATGACGGGAATAATTCACCCCTCCACTTT.

The chain has TRBV14 and TRBJ1-4; 12 bases fit TRBD1. Trimming at V came to 4 bases and at J to 10 bases, leaving 7 bases not matched to a gene. This CDR3 has 15 amino acids. The germline gives CDR1 SGHDN, CDR2 FVKESK. Here the CDR3 reads CASSPQGTGGGKLFF. The CDR3, as DNA: TGTGCCAGCAGCCCCCAGGGGACAGGGGGCGGAAAACTGTTTTTT.

The rearrangement uses TRBV20-1 and TRBJ2-7; 9 bases align to TRBD2. V lost 4 bases to trimming and J lost 1 base; unmatched junction nucleotides: 17. Germline-derived CDR1 and CDR2 are DFQATT and SNEGSKA (reference sequence). This CDR3 region has 18 residues. CDR3 nucleotide sequence: TGCAGTGCTACCCCTAGGGAACTAGCGGGCTGGAATTCCTACGAGCAGTACTTC. Residues: CSATPRELAGWNSYEQYF.

This chain links TRBV29-1 with TRBJ1-5; no clear D gene. V shed 4 bases and J shed 1 base, with 5 bases lying between them. The CDR3 spans 12 residues. Germline V gene sequence: CDR1 SQVTM, CDR2 ANQGSEA. CDR3 loop: CSVGASNQPQHF. The CDR3, as DNA: TGCAGCGTTGGTGCAAGCAATCAGCCCCAGCATTTT.

This clonotype was counted a single time. The chain joins TRBV20-1 to TRBJ1-1; D is unresolved. Trimming took off 1 base at V and 6 bases at J, with 12 bases between the two ends. CDR3 size: 13 residues. Germline-derived CDR1 and CDR2 are DFQATT and SNEGSKA (reference sequence). The CDR3 loop is CSARGLKGAEAFF. In nucleotides, the CDR3 is TGCAGTGCTAGAGGGCTCAAAGGCGCTGAAGCTTTCTTT.

The V call is TRBV7-2, the J call TRBJ2-5; TRBD2 agrees at 9 bases. The CDR3 extends over 16 amino acids. The germline CDR1 and CDR2 sequences are SGHTA and FQGNSA. V dropped 3 bases and J dropped 2; count of bases not matched to a gene: 7. The CDR3 DNA follows: TGTGCCAGCAGCTTCCCGCGGGAGGGTACACAAGAGACCCAGTACTTC. Amino acid sequence: CASSFPREGTQETQYF.

The chain joins TRBV12-3 or TRBV12-4 to TRBJ2-3; D not resolved. This CDR3 comprises 15 residues. V lost 3 bases to trimming and J lost 2 bases, with 12 bases between them. CDR3 sequence (DNA): TGTGCCAGCAGTTTTCTCCCCGGTTACACAGATACGCAGTATTTT. It codes for CASSFLPGYTDTQYF.

This clonotype was seen a handful of times. The rearrangement uses TRBV6-5 and TRBJ2-7; D is possibly TRBD2 (5 bases). The V end was cut by 2 bases, the J end by 3 bases, with 17 bases between. The CDR3 has 16 amino acids. Germline-derived CDR1 and CDR2 are MNHEY and SVGAGI. The CDR3, as DNA: TGTGCCAGCAGTTACACCAGGCTAGCCTGGGGCTACGAGCAGTACTTC. Translating it yields CASSYTRLAWGYEQYF.

V and J are TRBV20-1 and TRBJ1-1; 9 bases agree with TRBD1. V trimming: 2 bases; J trimming: 5 bases; junction bases outside the gene matches: 12. CDR3 length equals 16 residues. Germline V lookup: CDR1 DFQATT, CDR2 SNEGSKA (reference sequence). The CDR3 here is CSARKTGGNVLTEAFF. The CDR3 coding sequence is TGCAGTGCTAGAAAAACAGGGGGCAATGTTTTAACTGAAGCTTTCTTT.

The chain links TRBV12-5 to TRBJ1-1; 8 positions match TRBD1. CDR3 length equals 15 residues. The V and J ends lost 3 bases and 3 bases, in that order; junction bases with no gene match: 6. The germline gives CDR1 LGHNT, CDR2 FRNRAP. CDR3 region: CASGFRGLSDTEAFF. The DNA of the CDR3 is TGTGCTAGTGGTTTCAGGGGGCTGTCGGACACTGAAGCTTTCTTT.

The V call is TRBV6-1, the J call TRBJ2-5, with TRBD1 matching over 8 bases. J gave up 5 bases and V 1 base, and 9 bases lay outside the gene matches. The germline V gene encodes CDR1 MNHNS and CDR2 SASEGT. There are 16 residues in the CDR3. The DNA for the CDR3 is TGTGCCAGCAGTGAAGAAGGGGGACAGGAGAGTGAGACCCAGTACTTC. Amino acid sequence: CASSEEGGQESETQYF.

This clonotype was detected a few times. DNA for the CDR3: TGCGCCAGCAGCCAAGATGGCCCTCTACGCACCTACGAGCAGTACTTC. Its translation: CASSQDGPLRTYEQYF. This rearrangement joins TRBV4-1 to TRBJ2-7, with unresolved D. V lost 0 bases, J lost 2 bases, and 14 bases lay in between. This CDR3 has 16 amino acids. Germline V gives CDR1 MGHRA, CDR2 YSYEKL.

The chain combines TRBV20-1 with TRBJ1-2; no clear D. V was pared by 0 bases and J by 6 bases, with 14 bases between. This CDR3 has 14 residues. Germline V gene data show CDR1 as DFQATT and CDR2 as SNEGSKA (reference sequence). The CDR3 DNA follows: TGCAGTGCTAGAGATAATACCGGGAATGATGGCTACACCTTC. Translation gives CSARDNTGNDGYTF.

J is TRBJ1-1 and V is TRBV7-2; D is unclear. Trimming left V 5 bases short and J 4 bases short, with 11 bases between. Germline assignment: CDR1 SGHTA and CDR2 FQGNSA. The CDR3 sequence is 13 residues long. The CDR3 nucleotides are TGTGCCAGCAGCCATACCAAACGCACTGAAGCTTTCTTT. Its protein is CASSHTKRTEAFF.

The chain employs TRBV7-8 and TRBJ2-5; D may match TRBD1 or TRBD2 (5 bases each). There are 14 residues in the CDR3. Germline V CDR1 and CDR2: SGHVS, FQNEAQ. Trimming left V 3 bases short and J 5 bases short, with 13 bases between. The CDR3, as DNA: TGTGCCAGCAGCTTTCACGAGAGGGGTGAGACCCAGTACTTC. This gives the protein CASSFHERGETQYF.

The CDR3 coding sequence is TGTGCCAGCAGCCACTCGCGGGTCTACAATGAGCAGTTCTTC. Translated: CASSHSRVYNEQFF. The V and J genes are TRBV11-2 and TRBJ2-1; a possible D gene is TRBD2 (5 bases). Looked up from germline, CDR1 is SGHAT and CDR2 is FQNNGV. The V and J ends lost 5 bases and 3 bases respectively, with 11 bases between them. This CDR3 comprises 14 residues.